The clone carrying this TCR beta chain showed up just a few times. Its antigen is unknown. These data originate in a study of cytomegalovirus exposure and HLA in healthy donors. The study ran its PCR with 60 Vbeta and 13 Jbeta primers. Libraries were prepared by immunoSEQ multiplex PCR; TCRdb keeps only in-frame clonotypes and omits some of them. The sample records more than 95,000 clones, around 10% being singletons. This CDR3 is 12 amino acids long. The V gene lost 2 bases and the J gene lost 4 bases, with 7 bases spanning the gap. Germline V gene sequence: CDR1 SQVTM, CDR2 ANQGSEA. Whole-study results and caveats: Later analysis associated a missense DCLRE1C variant with TCR beta V- and J-gene trimming. Later on, analysis showed that most CMV-associated TCR beta chains appeared to be HLA-restricted. Some TCR beta chains (approximately 180 of them) were listed as cytomegalovirus-associated.

Sequencing input: PBMCs. This TCR came from a man aged 40-50 years in good health and CMV-seropositive. V gene TRBV29-1 combines with J gene TRBJ2-3; D is unclear. The CDR3 nucleotides read TGCAGCGTTGAATGGTACTCAGATACGCAGTATTTT. It codes for CSVEWYSDTQYF.